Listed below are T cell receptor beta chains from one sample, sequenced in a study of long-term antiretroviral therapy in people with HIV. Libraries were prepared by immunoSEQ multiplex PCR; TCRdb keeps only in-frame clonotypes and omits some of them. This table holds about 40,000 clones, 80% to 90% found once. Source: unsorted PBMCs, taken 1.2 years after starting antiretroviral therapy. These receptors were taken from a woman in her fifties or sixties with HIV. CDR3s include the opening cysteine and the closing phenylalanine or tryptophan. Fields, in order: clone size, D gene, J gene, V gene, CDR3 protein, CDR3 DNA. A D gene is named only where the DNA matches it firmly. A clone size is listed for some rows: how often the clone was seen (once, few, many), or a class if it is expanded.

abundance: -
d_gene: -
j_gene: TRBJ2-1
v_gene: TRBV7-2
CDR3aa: CASSLAAGTYNEQFF
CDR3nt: TGTGCCAGCAGCTTAGCGGCAGGGACCTACAATGAGCAGTTCTTC

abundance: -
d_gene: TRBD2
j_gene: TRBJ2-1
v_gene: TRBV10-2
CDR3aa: CASSDAGAGGRYNEQFF
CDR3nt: TGCGCCAGCAGTGATGCAGGTGCGGGGGGCCGCTACAATGAGCAGTTCTTC

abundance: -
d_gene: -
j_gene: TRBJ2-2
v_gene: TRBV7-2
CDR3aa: CASSKWPTRSPGAGELFF
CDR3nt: TGTGCCAGCAGCAAATGGCCGACTCGCTCTCCGGGGGCCGGGGAGCTGTTTTTT

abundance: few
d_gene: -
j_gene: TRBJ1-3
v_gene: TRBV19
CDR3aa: CASSPGTWNTIYF
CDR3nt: TGTGCCAGTAGTCCAGGGACGTGGAACACCATATATTTT

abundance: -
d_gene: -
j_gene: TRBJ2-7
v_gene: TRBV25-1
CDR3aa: CASSGPGRSYEQYF
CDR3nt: TGTGCCAGCAGCGGGCCGGGGCGCTCCTACGAGCAGTACTTC

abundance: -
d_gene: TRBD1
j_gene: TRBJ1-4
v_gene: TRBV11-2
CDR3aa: CASSFPGRGENEKLFF
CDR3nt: TGTGCCAGCAGCTTTCCCGGCAGGGGGGAAAATGAAAAACTGTTTTTT

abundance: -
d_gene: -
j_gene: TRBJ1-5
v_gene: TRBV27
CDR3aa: CASRITPGDSNQPQHF
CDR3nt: TGTGCCAGCAGGATAACACCCGGTGATAGCAATCAGCCCCAGCATTTT

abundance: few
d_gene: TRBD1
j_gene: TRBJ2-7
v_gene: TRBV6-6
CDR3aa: CASRSTGRDEQYF
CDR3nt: TGTGCCAGCAGATCGACAGGGCGGGACGAGCAGTACTTC

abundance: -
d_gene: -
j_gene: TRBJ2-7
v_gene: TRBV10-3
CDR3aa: CAIRDKGETASSYEQYF
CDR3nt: TGTGCCATCAGGGACAAGGGCGAGACAGCGAGCTCCTACGAGCAGTACTTC

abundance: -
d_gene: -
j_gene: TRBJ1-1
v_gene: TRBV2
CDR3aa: CASSFGTDREAFF
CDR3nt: TGTGCCAGCTCCTTTGGGACGGATCGAGAAGCTTTCTTT

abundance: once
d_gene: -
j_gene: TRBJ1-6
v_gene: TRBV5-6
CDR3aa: CASSPGTQSSYNSPLHF
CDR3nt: TGTGCCAGCAGCCCCGGGACACAGAGCTCCTATAATTCACCCCTCCACTTT

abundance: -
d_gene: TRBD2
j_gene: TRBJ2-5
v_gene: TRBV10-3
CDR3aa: CAISSGGQETQYF
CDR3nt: TGTGCCATCAGTAGCGGGGGCCAAGAGACCCAGTACTTC

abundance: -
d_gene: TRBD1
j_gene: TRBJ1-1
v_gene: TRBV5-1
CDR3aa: CASSFLQGAGNTEAFF
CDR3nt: TGCGCCAGCAGCTTCCTACAGGGGGCCGGGAACACTGAAGCTTTCTTT

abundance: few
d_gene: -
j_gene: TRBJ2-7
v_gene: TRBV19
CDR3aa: CASSMGGYEQYF
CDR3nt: TGTGCCAGTAGTATGGGCGGCTACGAGCAGTACTTC

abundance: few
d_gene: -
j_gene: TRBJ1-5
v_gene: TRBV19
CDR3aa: CASSNRVAGGDQPQHF
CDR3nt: TGTGCCAGTAGTAATCGGGTCGCAGGAGGGGATCAGCCCCAGCATTTT

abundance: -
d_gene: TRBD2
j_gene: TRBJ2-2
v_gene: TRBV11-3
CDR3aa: CASSPTTSPGELFF
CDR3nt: TGTGCCAGCAGCCCGACGACTAGCCCCGGGGAGCTGTTTTTT

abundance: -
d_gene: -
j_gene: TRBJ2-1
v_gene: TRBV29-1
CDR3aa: CSVGGSVEQFF
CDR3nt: TGCAGCGTTGGTGGATCAGTTGAGCAGTTCTTC

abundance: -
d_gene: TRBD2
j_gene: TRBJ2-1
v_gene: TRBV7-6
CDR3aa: CASSLGAGGSDEQFF
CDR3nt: TGTGCCAGCAGCTTAGGGGCCGGGGGGTCGGATGAGCAGTTCTTC

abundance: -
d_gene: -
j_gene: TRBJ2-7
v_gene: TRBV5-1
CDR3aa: CASSLERRASYEQYF
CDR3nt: TGCGCCAGCAGCTTGGAACGCAGAGCATCCTACGAGCAGTACTTC

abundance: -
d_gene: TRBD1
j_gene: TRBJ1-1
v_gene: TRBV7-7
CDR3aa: CASSPLDRGMNTEAFF
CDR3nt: TGTGCTAGCAGCCCTTTGGACAGGGGGATGAACACTGAAGCTTTCTTT

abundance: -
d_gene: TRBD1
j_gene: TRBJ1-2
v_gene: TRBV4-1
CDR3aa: CASSQAGQGAGYTF
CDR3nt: TGCGCCAGCAGCCAAGCCGGACAGGGAGCTGGCTACACCTTC

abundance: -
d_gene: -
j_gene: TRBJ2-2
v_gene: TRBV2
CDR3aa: CASSVLGNTGELFF
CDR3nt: TGTGCCAGCAGCGTCTTGGGGAACACCGGGGAGCTGTTTTTT

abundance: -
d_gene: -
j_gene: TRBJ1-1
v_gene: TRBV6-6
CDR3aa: CASSLGQSGEAFF
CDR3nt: TGTGCCAGCAGCCTTGGACAGTCCGGCGAAGCTTTCTTT

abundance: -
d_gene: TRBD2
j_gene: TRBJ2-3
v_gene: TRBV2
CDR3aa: CASSRYSGGPSTDTQYF
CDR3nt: TGTGCCAGCAGTAGATATAGCGGGGGGCCTAGCACAGATACGCAGTATTTT

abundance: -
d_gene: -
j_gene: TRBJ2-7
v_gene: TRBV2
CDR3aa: CASRQSYEQYF
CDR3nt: TGTGCCAGCAGGCAGAGCTACGAGCAGTACTTC

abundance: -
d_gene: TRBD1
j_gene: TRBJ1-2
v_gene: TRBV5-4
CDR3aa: CASSSSRDSNYGYTF
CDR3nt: TGTGCCAGCAGCTCGTCGCGGGACAGCAACTATGGCTACACCTTC

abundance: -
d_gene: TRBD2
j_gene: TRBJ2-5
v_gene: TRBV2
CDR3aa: CASSEFPSGGYQETQYF
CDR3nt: TGTGCCAGCAGTGAATTTCCCAGCGGGGGGTACCAAGAGACCCAGTACTTC

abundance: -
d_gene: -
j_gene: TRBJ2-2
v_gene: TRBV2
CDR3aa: CASNTPDGYRGTGELFF
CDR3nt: TGTGCCAGCAACACACCAGACGGCTACCGGGGGACCGGGGAGCTGTTTTTT